What follows are 22 T cell receptor beta chains derived from one specimen sequenced in a study of response to subunit inactivated influenza vaccine. One entry per CDR3 protein, called by TCRdb with MiXCR from the RT-PCR reads. This table holds about 480,000 distinct CDR3 sequences, over 10% found once. Here the sequenced sample was PBMCs from blood, taken about 40 days after vaccination. All receptors derive from a man between 45 and 60 years old who received an inactivated influenza vaccine.

This clonotype was observed a handful of times. The chain employs TRBV5-1 and TRBJ2-7; either TRBD1 or TRBD2 may supply D (5 bases each). Trimming left V 6 bases short and J 7 bases short, with 20 bases between. Per germline, CDR1 SGHRS and CDR2 YFSETQ. The CDR3 length is 14 residues. The CDR3 spells CASTSVGGPTEQYF. CDR3 nucleotide sequence: TGCGCCAGCACCTCCGTTGGGGGTCCTACGGAGCAGTACTTC.

The J gene is TRBJ2-1, the V gene TRBV14, with 7 bases aligning to TRBD2. After removal of 0 bases from V and 5 bases from J, the junction contained 7 bases not matched to a gene. The CDR3 sequence is 16 residues long. CDR1 is SGHDN, CDR2 FVKESK, per germline. CDR3 sequence reads: CASSQDFGLVDNEQFF. In DNA form, the CDR3 reads TGTGCCAGCAGCCAAGATTTCGGACTAGTCGACAATGAGCAGTTCTTC. Complete variable domain (other parts from reference TRBV14 and TRBJ2-1): EAGVTQFPSHSVIEKGQTVTLRCDPISGHDNLYWYRRVMGKEIKFLLHFVKESKQDESGMPNNRFLAERTGGTYSTLKVQPAELEDSGVYFCASSQDFGLVDNEQFFGPGTRLTVL.

The chain joins TRBV2 to TRBJ2-7; TRBD1 might be the D (6 bases). The CDR3 runs to 13 residues. V was shortened by 6 bases and J by 4 bases, with 13 bases between the two germline ends. The V gene's germline CDR1 is SNHLY and CDR2 FYNNEI. CDR3 sequence reads: CASRGDTEYEQYF. Here the CDR3 DNA reads TGTGCCAGCAGGGGGGACACCGAATACGAGCAGTACTTC.

This clonotype was found once. This chain joins TRBV3-1 and TRBJ1-4, with D perhaps matching TRBD1 (5 bases). V dropped 4 bases and J dropped 3 bases, with 9 bases sitting between them. Germline V lookup: CDR1 LGHDT, CDR2 YNNKEL (reference sequence). This CDR3 has 14 residues. The CDR3: CASSLGLANEKLFF. The CDR3 region has the DNA TGTGCCAGCAGCCTGGGGCTCGCTAATGAAAAACTGTTTTTT.

This clonotype was seen repeatedly, ten times or more. The J gene is TRBJ2-1, the V gene TRBV29-1; D may be TRBD1 (6 bases). V gave up 8 bases and J gave up 7 bases, with 21 bases separating them. The CDR3 sequence is 14 residues long. Germline CDR1 SQVTM, CDR2 ANQGSEA. The CDR3 nucleotides are TGCAGCACCCCAGGGGATTCGATGTGGAATGAGCAGTTCTTC. The encoded protein is CSTPGDSMWNEQFF.

This chain uses TRBV6-2 or TRBV6-3 with TRBJ2-7; 16 positions agree with TRBD2. The germline V gene has CDR1 MNHEY and CDR2 SVGEGT. CDR3 length equals 18 residues. Germline trimming cut 4 bases from V and 0 bases from J; bases unmatched to any gene: 6. The CDR3 DNA reads as TGTGCCAGCAGTTCGGGACTAGCGGGAGGGATGGTCTCCTACGAGCAGTACTTC. Protein sequence: CASSSGLAGGMVSYEQYF.

This clonotype appeared a few times. The chain couples TRBV12-3 or TRBV12-4 to TRBJ2-2; D is uncertain. Trimming shortened V by 3 bases and J by 6 bases, and 14 bases separated the two germline ends. The CDR3 covers 15 residues. The CDR3 DNA reads as TGTGCCAGCAGTTTTGTGGGAAGTGGAGCCGGGGAGCTGTTTTTT. Amino acids: CASSFVGSGAGELFF.

This clonotype was picked up a small number of times. CDR3 nucleotide sequence: TGCAGTGCTAGTGGACTAGCGATAAATGAGCAGTTCTTC. Protein sequence: CSASGLAINEQFF. The rearrangement joins TRBV20-1 to TRBJ2-1, with 9 nucleotides matching TRBD2. Germline trimming cut 3 bases from V and 7 bases from J; bases unmatched to any gene: 4. Germline V lookup: CDR1 DFQATT, CDR2 SNEGSKA (reference sequence). CDR3 length: 13 residues.

This sequence joins TRBV5-1 and TRBJ1-2; TRBD1 agrees at 8 bases. J gave up 0 bases and V 4 bases, and 5 bases lay outside the gene matches. This CDR3 spans 15 amino acids. Germline V CDR1 and CDR2: SGHRS, YFSETQ. Written as DNA, the CDR3 is TGCGCCAGCAGCGCGGGACAGGTAGCTAACTATGGCTACACCTTC. Its translation is CASSAGQVANYGYTF. The variable domain in full, completed from reference TRBV5-1 and TRBJ1-2, reads KAGVTQTPRYLIKTRGQQVTLSCSPISGHRSVSWYQQTPGQGLQFLFEYFSETQRNKGNFPGRFSGRQFSNSRSEMNVSTLELGDSALYLCASSAGQVANYGYTFGSGTRLTVV.

This clonotype was seen ten or more times. This chain joins TRBV2 and TRBJ1-1, with D unclear. This CDR3 spans 13 amino acids. Germline-derived CDR1 and CDR2 are SNHLY and FYNNEI. Between the trimmed V and J ends, which lost 7 bases and 1 base, there was a span of 10 bases. CDR3 in amino acids: CASNGQPNTEAFF. The CDR3 DNA sequence: TGTGCCAGCAATGGCCAGCCGAACACTGAAGCTTTCTTT.

The sample holds a few counts of this clonotype. The chain uses TRBV5-1 and TRBJ2-5; 7 bases fit TRBD1. CDR1 is SGHRS, CDR2 YFSETQ, per germline. J was trimmed by 2 bases and V by 4 bases; bases with no gene match: 8. The CDR3 runs 15 residues. The CDR3: CASSATGDRQETQYF. In nucleotides, the CDR3 is TGCGCCAGCAGCGCAACAGGGGATCGTCAAGAGACCCAGTACTTC.

This clonotype was detected a few times. The chain employs TRBV7-9 and TRBJ2-7, with D possibly matching TRBD1 (5 bases). Germline V lookup: CDR1 SEHNR, CDR2 FQNEAQ (reference sequence). Trimming took off 4 bases at V and 2 bases at J, with 6 bases between the two ends. This CDR3 has 12 residues. CDR3 loop: CASSSDTYEQYF. Written as DNA, the CDR3 is TGTGCCAGCAGCTCGGACACCTACGAGCAGTACTTC.

The genes are TRBV20-1 and TRBJ2-7, with 10 bases identical to TRBD1. V dropped 1 base and J dropped 6; count of bases not matched to a gene: 3. The CDR3 runs 13 residues. The germline CDR1 and CDR2 sequences are DFQATT and SNEGSKA (reference sequence). The CDR3 here is CSARGQGAGEQYF. Written as DNA, the CDR3 is TGCAGTGCTAGAGGACAGGGGGCAGGCGAGCAGTACTTC.

The CDR3 here is CASSQEPLARNEQFF. The CDR3 nucleotides read TGTGCCAGCAGCCAAGAACCACTAGCGCGGAATGAGCAGTTCTTC. The V gene is TRBV4-2, the J gene TRBJ2-1, with 7 bases lining up with TRBD2. V lost 0 bases to trimming and J lost 7 bases; unmatched junction nucleotides: 6. This CDR3 has 15 residues. CDR1 is LGHNA, CDR2 YNFKEQ, per germline.

This clonotype occurred a few times. The chain employs TRBV25-1 and TRBJ1-2, with no clear D. V shed 3 bases and J shed 11 bases, with 13 bases lying between them. CDR1 and CDR2 from the germline V gene are MGHDK and SYGVNS. The CDR3 extends over 12 amino acids. The CDR3 nucleotides read TGTGCCAGCAGTGAGAAGGCCGGCGTTTACACCTTC. As protein: CASSEKAGVYTF.

In its sample, this clonotype was seen many times. The rearrangement uses TRBV12-3 or TRBV12-4 and TRBJ2-1; D uncertain. The CDR3 loop spans 13 amino acids. The V gene lost 2 bases and the J gene lost 3 bases, with 5 bases spanning the gap. The CDR3 reads CASSLPGYNEQFF. The CDR3 nucleotides are TGTGCCAGCAGTTTACCTGGCTACAATGAGCAGTTCTTC.

This clonotype was counted only a few times. The gene calls are TRBV10-3 and TRBJ2-1; D gene ambiguous. The CDR3 consists of 12 residues. Germline V gene lookup returns CDR1 ENHRY and CDR2 SYGVKD. The germline V and J ends were trimmed by 5 bases and 6 bases, with 8 bases remaining between them. CDR3 coding DNA: TGTGCCATCAGTTGGTCTGTCAATGAGCAGTTCTTC. Translating it yields CAISWSVNEQFF.

This clonotype was recorded a few times. J is TRBJ2-3 and V is TRBV3-1; D not resolved. Germline V CDR1 and CDR2: LGHDT, YNNKEL (reference sequence). The CDR3 has 17 residues. Trimming took off 3 bases at V and 0 bases at J, with 16 bases between the two ends. The CDR3 sequence is CASSQGSWYSSTDTQYF. DNA for the CDR3: TGTGCCAGCAGCCAGGGGTCGTGGTACTCTAGCACAGATACGCAGTATTTT.

The V gene is TRBV11-2, the J gene TRBJ1-6; D is possibly TRBD1 (6 bases). V lost 5 bases and J lost 7, with 12 bases in between. The CDR3 covers 14 residues. CDR1 and CDR2 (germline): SGHAT, FQNNGV. CDR3 amino acids: CASSVAGQNSPLHF. The CDR3 nucleotides are TGTGCCAGCAGCGTTGCGGGACAAAATTCACCCCTCCACTTT. Filled out from reference TRBV11-2 and TRBJ1-6, the complete variable domain reads EAGVAQSPRYKIIEKRQSVAFWCNPISGHATLYWYQQILGQGPKLLIQFQNNGVVDDSQLPKDRFSAERLKGVDSTLKIQPAKLEDSAVYLCASSVAGQNSPLHFGNGTRLTVT.

This clonotype was recorded at least ten times. This chain connects TRBV12-3 or TRBV12-4 to TRBJ2-3; D unresolved. V dropped 5 bases and J dropped 9 bases, with 15 bases sitting between them. The CDR3 covers 13 residues. The CDR3 DNA reads TGTGCCAGCAGTCCGCAACCGTTAGGCACGCAGTATTTT. Its translation is CASSPQPLGTQYF.

The CDR3 loop is CASSYSAAGVTEAFF. Written as DNA, the CDR3 is TGTGCCAGCAGTTACTCGGCTGCGGGGGTCACTGAAGCTTTCTTT. The V and J genes are TRBV6-5 and TRBJ1-1, with D possibly matching TRBD1 (5 bases). CDR1 and CDR2 (germline): MNHEY, SVGAGI. V lost 0 bases, J lost 4 bases, and 12 bases lay in between. The CDR3 runs to 15 residues.

This clonotype was recorded many times. The V and J genes are TRBV7-2 and TRBJ2-1, with a tentative D call TRBD2 (6 bases). V was trimmed by 5 bases and J by 5 bases, leaving 10 bases between them. The germline V gene encodes CDR1 SGHTA and CDR2 FQGNSA. The CDR3 contains 13 residues. The CDR3 DNA reads TGTGCCAGCAGCCCGGGACTCCACAATGAGCAGTTCTTC. Its protein product is CASSPGLHNEQFF.